Listed here are 17 T cell receptor beta chains from one sample, sequenced in a study of blood T cells in healthy people across ages. Together with a sample-barcoded 5' primer, a J-beta primer mix was included in a second PCR lasting roughly 6 to 12 cycles. TCRdb redid the calling of the 5' RACE reads with MiXCR, one entry per CDR3 protein. This sample has 550,000 to 800,000 distinct CDR3 sequences, with approximately 21% found just once. Sequencing used blood. Receptors were obtained from a man between 65 and 85 years old in good health.

In this sample, this clonotype turned up a few times. V is TRBV5-1 and J is TRBJ1-1; possible D gene TRBD1, 5 bases. Between the trimmed V and J ends, which lost 4 bases and 1 base, there was a span of 11 bases. The CDR3 consists of 14 residues. CDR1 SGHRS and CDR2 YFSETQ come from the germline V gene. CDR3 sequence reads: CASSGGTENTEAFF. The CDR3 DNA sequence: TGCGCCAGCAGCGGGGGGACGGAGAACACTGAAGCTTTCTTT.

This clonotype was seen a handful of times. CDR3 bases: TGTGCCAGCAACTCTCCAGGGAGTAGGCAGTACTTC. This sequence encodes CASNSPGSRQYF. This chain uses TRBV5-6 with TRBJ2-7; D is possibly TRBD1 or TRBD2 (5 bases each). V was cut by 6 bases and J by 9 bases, with 16 bases left in between. CDR3 length: 12 residues. The germline V gene encodes CDR1 SGHDT and CDR2 YYEEEE. The complete variable domain, with remaining parts taken from reference TRBV5-6 and TRBJ2-7, reads DAGVTQSPTHLIKTRGQQVTLRCSPKSGHDTVSWYQQALGQGPQFIFQYYEEEERQRGNFPDRFSGHQFPNYSSELNVNALLLGDSALYLCASNSPGSRQYFGPGTRLTVT.

This clonotype was counted between two and nine times. This sequence joins TRBV7-2 and TRBJ2-3; D gene ambiguous. The CDR3 has 16 amino acids. The germline CDR1 and CDR2 sequences are SGHTA and FQGNSA. V dropped 2 bases and J dropped 0 bases, with 12 bases sitting between them. The chain's CDR3 is CASSLYGPPSTDTQYF. In nucleotides, the CDR3 is TGTGCCAGCAGCTTATATGGCCCGCCTAGCACAGATACGCAGTATTTT.

This chain joins TRBV7-8 and TRBJ1-4; 7 nucleotides agree with TRBD1. V was pared by 1 base and J by 4 bases, with 3 bases of the junction left unmatched. This CDR3 comprises 15 residues. Germline CDR1 and CDR2: SGHVS and FQNEAQ. In DNA, the CDR3 is TGTGCCAGCAGCTTAGGACAGGGACTTAATGAAAAACTGTTTTTT. This codes for CASSLGQGLNEKLFF.

At least ten counts were recorded for this clonotype. This chain joins TRBV2 and TRBJ2-1; 9 bases are shared with TRBD1. V lost 0 bases to trimming and J lost 5 bases; unmatched junction nucleotides: 8. The germline gives CDR1 SNHLY, CDR2 FYNNEI. The CDR3 has 17 amino acids. In DNA form, the CDR3 reads TGTGCCAGCAGTGAAGCGCTTGGGACAGGGTCGGACAATGAGCAGTTCTTC. Amino acids: CASSEALGTGSDNEQFF.

This clonotype was seen more than once but under ten times. CDR3 nucleotides: TGCGCCAGCAGCCAAGATCTTGGACTAATATACGAGCAGTACTTC. Translating it yields CASSQDLGLIYEQYF. The V call is TRBV4-3, the J call TRBJ2-7; weak D call: TRBD2 (6 bases). Germline V CDR1 and CDR2: LGHNA, YSLEER. V was cut by 0 bases and J by 4 bases, with 13 bases left in between. The CDR3 contains 15 residues.

This clonotype was detected many times. This rearrangement joins TRBV11-2 to TRBJ2-5; TRBD2 matches 11 bases. The assigned J gene may be wrong: the sequence end matches TRBJ2-1 better. The CDR3 totals 13 residues. Germline V gene lookup returns CDR1 SGHAT and CDR2 FQNNGV. Here the CDR3 reads CASSELAGVEQFF. CDR3 DNA: TGTGCCAGCAGCGAACTAGCGGGAGTTGAGCAGTTCTTC.

This clonotype was seen many times. V usage is TRBV10-3 and J usage is TRBJ2-7, with unresolved D. Trimming pared 3 bases from V and 4 bases from J, leaving 4 bases between. The CDR3 is made up of 11 amino acids. The germline V gene encodes CDR1 ENHRY and CDR2 SYGVKD. The CDR3 DNA reads TGTGCCATCAGTGACGGATACGAGCAGTACTTC. It yields the protein CAISDGYEQYF.

With respect to this clonotype: The junction does not match germline at one end; this may be a read error. The gene calls are TRBV20-1 and TRBJ2-5, with TRBD2 matching over 12 bases. The CDR3 extends over 14 amino acids. Germline V lookup: CDR1 DFQATT, CDR2 SNEGSKA (reference sequence). CDR3 nucleotides: TGCAGTGCCTCTAGCGGGAGGGACCAAGAGACCCAGCACTTC. This codes for CSASSGRDQETQHF.

This clonotype was counted at least ten times. The chain is built from TRBV28 and TRBJ2-7, with D unclear. Germline V CDR1 and CDR2: MDHEN, SYDVKM. The CDR3 is made up of 14 amino acids. The ends were cut back, 2 bases at V and 0 bases at J, with 8 bases in the middle. The CDR3 region is CASSLPTSSYEQYF. The CDR3 DNA sequence: TGTGCCAGCAGTTTACCAACCAGCTCCTACGAGCAGTACTTC. The entire variable domain, with the rest obtained from reference TRBV28 and TRBJ2-7, is as follows: DVKVTQSSRYLVKRTGEKVFLECVQDMDHENMFWYRQDPGLGLRLIYFSYDVKMKEKGDIPEGYSVSREKKERFSLILESASTNQTSMYLCASSLPTSSYEQYFGPGTRLTVT.

The chain uses TRBV28 and TRBJ1-4; D not certain. The germline V gene encodes CDR1 MDHEN and CDR2 SYDVKM. V was clipped by 7 bases and J by 0 bases, with 6 bases between them. This CDR3 spans 13 amino acids. The CDR3 region has the DNA TGTGCCAGCATAAGGTCAACTAATGAAAAACTGTTTTTT. This translates into CASIRSTNEKLFF.

This clonotype was counted only a few times. The CDR3 sequence is CASSPDAGSSTSPLHF. The DNA for the CDR3 is TGTGCCAGCAGCCCTGACGCAGGGTCAAGTACTTCACCCCTCCACTTT. The rearrangement links TRBV7-3 to TRBJ1-6, with D perhaps matching TRBD1 (5 bases). The length of the CDR3 is 16 residues. Per germline, CDR1 SGHTA and CDR2 FQGTGA. V gave up 5 bases and J gave up 9 bases, with 20 bases separating them.

There are a few counts of this clonotype. The chain uses TRBV7-3 and TRBJ2-3; D unclear. The CDR3 totals 14 residues. V was cut by 3 bases and J by 0 bases, with 7 bases left in between. Looked up from germline, CDR1 is SGHTA and CDR2 is FQGTGA. In DNA form, the CDR3 reads TGTGCCAGCAGCTTCTACCCTAGCACAGATACGCAGTATTTT. It codes for CASSFYPSTDTQYF.

The genes are TRBV10-3 and TRBJ2-7, with TRBD1 matching 9 bases. The CDR3 totals 12 residues. After removal of 7 bases from V and 11 bases from J, the junction contained 9 bases not matched to a gene. From germline, CDR1 is ENHRY and CDR2 SYGVKD. CDR3 loop: CAINSDRGEKYF. CDR3 in DNA: TGTGCCATCAATTCTGACAGGGGGGAAAAGTACTTC.

Details on this clonotype: A much larger clone differs from this one at a single base, so this may be a read error. The rearrangement joins TRBV29-1 to TRBJ1-2, with D possibly being TRBD1 (5 bases). The CDR3 is made up of 13 amino acids. In germline, CDR1 is SQVTM, CDR2 ANQGSEA. Trimming took 4 bases from V and 3 from J, leaving 12 bases between them. CDR3 sequence reads: CSVGGLRDYGYTF. The CDR3 DNA reads TGCAGCGTTGGGGGACTGCGGGACTATGGCTACACCTTC.

This clonotype was seen ten or more times. The chain uses TRBV2 and TRBJ2-5, with no clear D. The DNA end is more similar to TRBJ2-1, so the J call may be wrong. This CDR3 is built from 13 residues. Germline V gene lookup returns CDR1 SNHLY and CDR2 FYNNEI. The CDR3 protein is CASSEGLNNEQFF. In DNA, the CDR3 is TGTGCCAGCAGTGAAGGGCTGAACAATGAGCAGTTCTTC.

This clonotype was detected only a few times. The chain joins TRBV5-7 to TRBJ2-1; no reliable D call. TRBV5-7 is labeled an ORF, and its function is uncertain. The CDR3 spans 15 residues. Trimming shortened V by 4 bases and J by 3 bases, and 14 bases separated the two germline ends. The CDR3 DNA reads as TGTGCCAGCAGCCACGAATATTCAGTCTACAATGAGCAGTTCTTC. It yields the protein CASSHEYSVYNEQFF.